One and the same sample provided the 6 T cell receptor beta chains below, sequenced in a study. TCRdb re-derived calls from the 5' RACE reads in MiXCR, one entry per CDR3 protein. The data hold approximately 60,000 distinct CDR3 sequences, with less than 25% observed a single time. The sample taken for sequencing was memory CD4+ T cells sorted from a lymph node. Noted subset: memory CD4+ T cells, CD4+CD45RO+CD25-. These receptors were obtained from a female donor with breast cancer.

Ten or more counts support this clonotype. This rearrangement joins TRBV6-1 to TRBJ1-2; D is uncertain. The germline V gene encodes CDR1 MNHNS and CDR2 SASEGT. This CDR3 spans 14 amino acids. Trimming stripped 7 bases from V and 0 bases from J, with 12 bases between. DNA of the CDR3: TGTGCCAGCATCGAGGGCAGTTCTAACTATGGCTACACCTTC. This translates into CASIEGSSNYGYTF.

CDR3 in amino acids: CASDTNLEQGYTGELFF. DNA of the CDR3: TGTGCCAGCGACACAAATCTGGAACAGGGATACACCGGGGAGCTGTTTTTT. The chain carries TRBV6-1 and TRBJ2-2; perhaps TRBD1 as D (6 bases). Per the germline V gene, CDR1 is MNHNS and CDR2 is SASEGT. Trimming took 8 bases from V and 3 from J, leaving 22 bases between them. This CDR3 spans 17 amino acids.

Only a few counts were recorded for this clonotype. The chain is built from TRBV3-1 and TRBJ1-2; D not certain. Trimming left V 1 base short and J 3 bases short, with 6 bases between. Per germline, CDR1 LGHDT and CDR2 YNNKEL (reference sequence). The CDR3 has 13 amino acids. The DNA of the CDR3 is TGTGCCAGCAGCCAAGGTGCGGACTATGGCTACACCTTC. Amino acid sequence: CASSQGADYGYTF. Complete variable domain (other parts from reference TRBV3-1 and TRBJ1-2): DTAVSQTPKYLVTQMGNDKSIKCEQNLGHDTMYWYKQDSKKFLKIMFSYNNKELIINETVPNRFSPKSPDKAHLNLHINSLELGDSAVYFCASSQGADYGYTFGSGTRLTVV.

By share of the sample, this clonotype is medium-sized. This rearrangement joins TRBV5-1 to TRBJ1-1; 7 nucleotides line up with TRBD1. This CDR3 spans 14 amino acids. Looked up from germline, CDR1 is SGHRS and CDR2 is YFSETQ. Germline trimming cut 4 bases from V and 5 bases from J; bases unmatched to any gene: 8. This CDR3 is CASSNQTGRTEAFF. Here the CDR3 DNA reads TGCGCCAGCAGCAATCAGACAGGGCGGACTGAAGCTTTCTTT.

J is TRBJ2-3 and V is TRBV28, with 9 bases aligning to TRBD1. Germline V gene sequence: CDR1 MDHEN, CDR2 SYDVKM. The CDR3 is 15 residues long. J gave up 5 bases and V 7 bases, and 10 bases lay outside the gene matches. DNA of the CDR3: TGTGCCAGCACCCTAGGGACAGGGTCTTTAGATACGCAGTATTTT. Protein product: CASTLGTGSLDTQYF.

This chain joins TRBV20-1 and TRBJ2-1; TRBD2 matches at 7 bases. After removal of 1 base from V and 7 bases from J, the junction contained 7 bases not matched to a gene. The length of the CDR3 is 14 residues. Germline V CDR1 and CDR2: DFQATT, SNEGSKA (reference sequence). CDR3 coding DNA: TGCAGTGCTAGAGCTAGCGGAAGACGTAATGAGCAGTTCTTC. Protein sequence: CSARASGRRNEQFF.